What follows are 20 T cell receptor beta chains derived from one specimen sequenced in a study of cytomegalovirus exposure and HLA in healthy donors. Both 60 Vbeta primers and 13 Jbeta primers went into the PCR. The assay was immunoSEQ multiplex PCR, and TCRdb's table has in-frame clones only and misses some. Its clone listing holds fewer than 40,000 clones. Sequencing input: PBMCs. These receptors originate from a woman in her 40s in good health and CMV-seropositive.

V usage is TRBV5-1 and J usage is TRBJ1-2; 7 nucleotides line up with TRBD1. V lost 4 bases and J lost 3; bases outside the gene matches: 6. Germline V gene lookup returns CDR1 SGHRS and CDR2 YFSETQ. The CDR3 has 14 amino acids. Written as DNA, the CDR3 is TGCGCCAGCAGCAGAACAGGGGATTACTATGGCTACACCTTC. Amino acids: CASSRTGDYYGYTF. The variable domain in full, with the rest retrieved from reference TRBV5-1 and TRBJ1-2, is KAGVTQTPRYLIKTRGQQVTLSCSPISGHRSVSWYQQTPGQGLQFLFEYFSETQRNKGNFPGRFSGRQFSNSRSEMNVSTLELGDSALYLCASSRTGDYYGYTFGSGTRLTVV.

V is TRBV4-1 and J is TRBJ2-3, with 13 bases aligning to TRBD2. CDR3 length equals 17 residues. J was trimmed by 3 bases and V by 3 bases; bases with no gene match: 6. CDR1 and CDR2 from the germline V gene are MGHRA and YSYEKL. CDR3 region: CASSHTLTSGRTDTQYF. CDR3 nucleotide sequence: TGCGCCAGCAGCCATACCCTGACTAGCGGGAGGACAGATACGCAGTATTTT.

The V and J genes are TRBV7-9 and TRBJ1-4; tentative D call: TRBD1 (5 bases). Between the trimmed V and J ends, which lost 5 bases and 0 bases, there was a span of 13 bases. From germline, CDR1 is SEHNR and CDR2 FQNEAQ (reference sequence). The CDR3 totals 16 residues. The CDR3 DNA sequence: TGTGCCAGCAGCCCAATCGACAGTTCAACTAATGAAAAACTGTTTTTT. Translated: CASSPIDSSTNEKLFF.

The chain has TRBV5-1 and TRBJ2-4, with D possibly matching TRBD2 (5 bases). Germline values: CDR1 SGHRS, CDR2 YFSETQ. V dropped 8 bases and J dropped 0 bases, with 12 bases sitting between them. This CDR3 is built from 14 residues. The CDR3 coding sequence is TGCGCCAGTAGTCCGGGGTTAGCCAAAAACATTCAGTACTTC. Translated, it gives CASSPGLAKNIQYF.

The chain combines TRBV28 with TRBJ2-3; TRBD1 matches at 8 bases. Unmatched junction bases numbered 6, after V lost 6 bases and J lost 1 base. Per the germline V gene, CDR1 is MDHEN and CDR2 is SYDVKM. The CDR3 contains 15 residues. Written as DNA, the CDR3 is TGTGCCAGCAGAAGGACAGGGTCGGGCACAGATACGCAGTATTTT. Translating it yields CASRRTGSGTDTQYF. The full variable domain, completed using reference TRBV28 and TRBJ2-3, is DVKVTQSSRYLVKRTGEKVFLECVQDMDHENMFWYRQDPGLGLRLIYFSYDVKMKEKGDIPEGYSVSREKKERFSLILESASTNQTSMYLCASRRTGSGTDTQYFGPGTRLTVL.

This chain links TRBV29-1 with TRBJ2-7, with D possibly being TRBD1 (5 bases). The CDR3 consists of 16 residues. V gave up 2 bases and J gave up 6 bases, with 23 bases separating them. The germline gives CDR1 SQVTM, CDR2 ANQGSEA. The CDR3 reads CSVELQQALQRVEQYF. DNA of the CDR3: TGCAGCGTTGAATTACAACAGGCCCTCCAGAGAGTCGAGCAGTACTTC.

The chain recombines TRBV5-1 with TRBJ1-1; no definite D call. The germline V gene encodes CDR1 SGHRS and CDR2 YFSETQ. Trimming took 4 bases from V and 8 from J, leaving 18 bases between them. CDR3 length: 14 amino acids. The CDR3 DNA sequence: TGCGCCAGCAGCCCTGGAGGGCGTCTCATAGAAGCTTTCTTT. Its protein product is CASSPGGRLIEAFF.

The V and J genes are TRBV19 and TRBJ2-7; the match to TRBD1 covers 9 bases. This CDR3 comprises 15 residues. Germline V gene data show CDR1 as LNHDA and CDR2 as SQIVND (reference sequence). The V and J ends lost 8 bases and 0 bases, in that order; junction bases with no gene match: 8. In nucleotides, the CDR3 is TGTGCCAGTCGGGTTGCGGGACAGGGCTCCTACGAGCAGTACTTC. As protein: CASRVAGQGSYEQYF.

The CDR3 here is CASSFGSSGNTIYF. The CDR3 region has the DNA TGCGCCAGCAGCTTCGGTAGCTCTGGAAACACCATATATTTT. The chain joins TRBV5-1 to TRBJ1-3, with D unclear. The CDR3 extends over 14 amino acids. V lost 2 bases and J 0 bases, leaving 6 bases between the germline ends. Germline CDR1 is SGHRS and CDR2 is YFSETQ. The complete variable domain, with remaining parts taken from reference TRBV5-1 and TRBJ1-3, reads KAGVTQTPRYLIKTRGQQVTLSCSPISGHRSVSWYQQTPGQGLQFLFEYFSETQRNKGNFPGRFSGRQFSNSRSEMNVSTLELGDSALYLCASSFGSSGNTIYFGEGSWLTVV.

This rearrangement joins TRBV28 to TRBJ1-2; D remains unclear. Germline V lookup: CDR1 MDHEN, CDR2 SYDVKM. The ends were cut back, 2 bases at V and 4 bases at J, with 14 bases in the middle. The CDR3 contains 15 residues. The CDR3 region is CASSLNPTLPYGYTF. CDR3 coding DNA: TGTGCCAGCAGTTTAAATCCGACTCTACCCTATGGCTACACCTTC.

The chain carries TRBV7-3 and TRBJ2-5, with 8 bases matching TRBD2. The J call is doubtful: the DNA matches TRBJ2-7 better. Germline lookup yields CDR1 SGHTA and CDR2 FQGTGA. The CDR3 length is 15 residues. The CDR3 DNA reads as TGTGCCAGCAGCTTAACGGGGACTAGAAGGAGCGAGCAGTACTTC. This gives the protein CASSLTGTRRSEQYF.

The rearrangement links TRBV6-5 to TRBJ2-3, with D perhaps matching TRBD1 (5 bases). The CDR3 runs 12 residues. The germline V and J ends were trimmed by 9 bases and 7 bases, with 14 bases remaining between them. CDR1 is MNHEY, CDR2 SVGAGI, per germline. DNA for the CDR3: TGTGCCAGTTGGGGCGTTGGAAATACGCAGTATTTT. This sequence encodes CASWGVGNTQYF.

The chain joins TRBV28 to TRBJ2-1, with 13 positions matching TRBD2. The CDR3 is made up of 16 amino acids. V lost 2 bases and J lost 13; bases outside the gene matches: 11. Germline V gene lookup returns CDR1 MDHEN and CDR2 SYDVKM. Written as DNA, the CDR3 is TGTGCCAGCAGTTTACCAAGAACTAGCGGGGGGGCCGTTCAGTTCTTC. Translation gives CASSLPRTSGGAVQFF.

V gene TRBV7-3 combines with J gene TRBJ2-2; 8 bases are a match to TRBD2. J lost 8 bases, V lost 5 bases, and 10 bases had no gene match. Germline loops: CDR1 SGHTA, CDR2 FQGTGA. This CDR3 spans 15 amino acids. The CDR3 DNA sequence: TGTGCCAGCAGCCAAGCCGGGACTAGAACTGGGGAGCTGTTTTTT. This gives the protein CASSQAGTRTGELFF.

The V call is TRBV4-3, the J call TRBJ1-1; D ambiguous. CDR3 length: 14 residues. Germline V lookup: CDR1 LGHNA, CDR2 YSLEER. V gave up 1 base and J gave up 2 bases, with 8 bases separating them. The CDR3 here is CASSQGRVNTEAFF. Here the CDR3 DNA reads TGCGCCAGCAGCCAAGGACGGGTCAACACTGAAGCTTTCTTT.

With regard to this clone: In the same sample, other DNA sequences code for this CDR3. The chain is built from TRBV15 and TRBJ1-1, with unresolved D. Between the trimmed V and J ends, which lost 0 bases and 5 bases, there was a span of 10 bases. The germline V gene encodes CDR1 LNHNV and CDR2 YYDKDF (reference sequence). CDR3 length: 14 residues. The CDR3 DNA follows: TGTGCCACCAGCAGAGATTTTGCGGGGACTGAAGCTTTCTTT. This encodes CATSRDFAGTEAFF.

J is TRBJ1-2 and V is TRBV6-1; D is perhaps TRBD1 (6 bases). The germline V gene encodes CDR1 MNHNS and CDR2 SASEGT. The CDR3 loop spans 13 amino acids. Trimming took off 6 bases at V and 4 bases at J, with 12 bases between the two ends. CDR3: CASRGGQAYGYTF. CDR3 DNA sequence: TGTGCCAGCAGGGGGGGGCAGGCCTATGGCTACACCTTC.

The rearrangement joins TRBV2 to TRBJ2-7; D is unresolved. The germline V and J ends were trimmed by 2 bases and 6 bases, with 23 bases remaining between them. This CDR3 contains 17 residues. Looked up from germline, CDR1 is SNHLY and CDR2 is FYNNEI. CDR3 region: CASSELTTRFFLAEQYF. In nucleotides, the CDR3 is TGTGCCAGCAGTGAACTAACCACGAGGTTCTTTCTGGCCGAGCAGTACTTC.

The genes are TRBV30 and TRBJ1-1; a possible D gene is TRBD1 (5 bases). The CDR3 covers 14 residues. V was shortened by 4 bases and J by 8 bases, with 20 bases between the two germline ends. Germline loops: CDR1 GTSNPN, CDR2 SVGIG (reference sequence). DNA of the CDR3: TGTGCCTGGACAAGGGGAGGGGTGGTGAAAGAAGCTTTCTTT. It translates to CAWTRGGVVKEAFF.

The chain couples TRBV27 to TRBJ1-2, with a tentative D call TRBD1 (5 bases). V gave up 5 bases and J gave up 3 bases, with 10 bases separating them. Germline V gene lookup returns CDR1 MNHEY and CDR2 SMNVEV (reference sequence). The CDR3 has 13 amino acids. The CDR3 nucleotides read TGTGCCAGCAGTCCCCAGGGTTACTATGGCTACACCTTC. Translation: CASSPQGYYGYTF.